This T cell receptor beta chain was sequenced in a study of response to subunit inactivated influenza vaccine. TCRdb re-analysed the RT-PCR reads in MiXCR, keeping a single row per CDR3 protein. The repertoire consists of about 540,000 distinct CDR3 sequences, with around 25% occurring once and the leading ten covering 2.8%. Study-wide results and limits: The authors offered the suggestion that each seasonal influenza vaccination recruits few new T cells.

Regarding this clonotype: The target antigen is unknown.

The CDR3 is 12 amino acids. Trimming took off 2 bases at V and 2 bases at J, with 4 bases between the two ends. Germline CDR1 LGHDT, CDR2 YNNKEL (reference sequence). This sample also appeared in a second study, on T cells expressing NK-cell markers. That paper states: Synthesis of TCR beta cDNA relied on 5'RACE template switching carrying UMIs. The use of an anti-gamma-delta TCR antibody, which was added in several experiments, restricted sorting to T cells expressing alpha-beta TCR. For over five donors, the dominant NKG2C+ clonotypes made up about 1.0-8% of their CD8+ T cells. The study did not resolve the HCMV specificity of expanded NKG2C+ T cell clones.

The origin of this receptor is a man aged 45-65 years who received an inactivated influenza vaccine. The sequencing here drew on CD4+ T cells sorted from PBMCs, taken 12 days after vaccination. This chain links TRBV3-1 with TRBJ2-7; D remains ambiguous. CDR3 bases: TGTGCCAGCAGCCAATCACCCTACGAGCAGTACTTC. Translating it yields CASSQSPYEQYF.